This entry is about one T cell receptor beta chain. Its matching antigen is unknown. Produced via immunoSEQ multiplex PCR; TCRdb's table is partial and in-frame only. The sample lists about 480,000 clones; around 88% were seen once. This sample is drawn from a study of Ad26.COV2.S vaccination and SARS-CoV-2 variants. Study-wide results and caveats: Analyses of TCR breadth and depth may have underestimated total T cell responses.

CDR3 length equals 18 residues. CDR1 is MDHEN and CDR2 is SYDVKM in the germline V gene. V lost 4 bases and J 1 base, leaving 22 bases between the germline ends. This sample's treatment: some 19 received Ad26.COV2.S at low or high dose, single or two shots; a few received placebo; per-sample allocation not given. After the first vaccine or placebo injection, samples were drawn on day 63. A Boston adult aged 18-55 years was the donor. This receptor was taken from a person aged 18-65 years who received the Ad26.COV2.S COVID-19 vaccine or a placebo. The sequenced sample was peripheral blood, obtained in a trial of Ad26.COV2.S vaccine versus placebo. This chain links TRBV28 with TRBJ2-5; a possible D gene is TRBD2 (5 bases). CDR3 residues: CASSWIPPRGSGQETQYF. CDR3 sequence (DNA): TGTGCCAGCAGTTGGATCCCCCCCCGTGGCAGCGGCCAAGAGACCCAGTACTTC.